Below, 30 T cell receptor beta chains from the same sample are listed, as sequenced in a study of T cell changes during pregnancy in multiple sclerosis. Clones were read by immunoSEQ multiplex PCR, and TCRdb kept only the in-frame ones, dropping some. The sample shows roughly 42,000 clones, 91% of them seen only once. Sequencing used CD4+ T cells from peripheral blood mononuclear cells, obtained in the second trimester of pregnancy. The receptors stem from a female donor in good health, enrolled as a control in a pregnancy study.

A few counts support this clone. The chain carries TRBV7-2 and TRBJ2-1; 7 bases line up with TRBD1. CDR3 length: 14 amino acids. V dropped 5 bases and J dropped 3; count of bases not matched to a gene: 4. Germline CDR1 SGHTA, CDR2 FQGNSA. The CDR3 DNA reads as TGTGCCAGCAGCCCGGGACAGCGCTACAATGAGCAGTTCTTC. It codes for CASSPGQRYNEQFF.

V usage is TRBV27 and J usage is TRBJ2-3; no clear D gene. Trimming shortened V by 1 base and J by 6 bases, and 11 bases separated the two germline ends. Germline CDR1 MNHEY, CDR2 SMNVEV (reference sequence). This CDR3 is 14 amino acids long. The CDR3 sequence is CASSLFRVGDTQYF. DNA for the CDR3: TGTGCCAGCAGTTTATTCCGGGTTGGGGATACGCAGTATTTT.

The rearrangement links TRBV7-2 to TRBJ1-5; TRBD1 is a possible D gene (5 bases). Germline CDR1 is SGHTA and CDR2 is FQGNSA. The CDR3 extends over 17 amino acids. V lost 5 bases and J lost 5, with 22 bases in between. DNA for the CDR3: TGTGCCAGCAGCACGACAGCCGATCGAAGCCCCTATCAGCCCCAGCATTTT. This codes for CASSTTADRSPYQPQHF.

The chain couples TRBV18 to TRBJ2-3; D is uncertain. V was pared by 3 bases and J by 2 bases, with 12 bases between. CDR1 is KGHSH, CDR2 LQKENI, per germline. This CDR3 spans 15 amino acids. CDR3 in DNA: TGTGCCAGCTCACCGACAAGCCAAAACACAGATACGCAGTATTTT. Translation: CASSPTSQNTDTQYF.

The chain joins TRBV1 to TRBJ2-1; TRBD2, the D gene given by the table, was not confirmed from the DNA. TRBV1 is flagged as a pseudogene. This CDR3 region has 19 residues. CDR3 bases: TGCACCAGCAGCCAAGATTGGGGCCCAGCGGGGGGGCCCTACAATGAGCAGTTCTTC. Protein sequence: CTSSQDWGPAGGPYNEQFF.

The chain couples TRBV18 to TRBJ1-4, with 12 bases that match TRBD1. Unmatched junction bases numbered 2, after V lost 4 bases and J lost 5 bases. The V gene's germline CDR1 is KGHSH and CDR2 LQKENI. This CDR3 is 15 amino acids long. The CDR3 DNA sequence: TGTGCCAGCTCACAAGGGACAGGGGGCAATGAAAAACTGTTTTTT. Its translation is CASSQGTGGNEKLFF.

The CDR3 spells CASSATGGETQYF. Written as DNA, the CDR3 is TGCGCCAGCAGCGCCACTGGGGGGGAGACCCAGTACTTC. V and J are TRBV5-1 and TRBJ2-5; a weak D match, TRBD2 (6 bases). This CDR3 region has 13 residues. V gave up 4 bases and J gave up 5 bases, with 12 bases separating them. Germline CDR1 reads SGHRS; CDR2 reads YFSETQ.

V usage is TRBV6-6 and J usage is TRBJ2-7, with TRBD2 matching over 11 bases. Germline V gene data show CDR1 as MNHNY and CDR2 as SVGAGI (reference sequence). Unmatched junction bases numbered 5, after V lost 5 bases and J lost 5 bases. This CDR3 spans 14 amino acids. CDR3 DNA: TGTGCCAGCAGTGCGACTAGCGGGATAGACGAGCAGTACTTC. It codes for CASSATSGIDEQYF.

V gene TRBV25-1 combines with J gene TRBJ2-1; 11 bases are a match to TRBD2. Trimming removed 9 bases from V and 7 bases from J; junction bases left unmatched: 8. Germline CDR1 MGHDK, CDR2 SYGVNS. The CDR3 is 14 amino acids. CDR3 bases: TGTGCCAGTCTGACTAGCGGGGCTCATAATGAGCAGTTCTTC. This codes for CASLTSGAHNEQFF.

CDR3 loop: CASSRTGDQPQHF. The CDR3 DNA follows: TGTGCCAGCTCCCGGACAGGGGATCAGCCCCAGCATTTT. The rearrangement joins TRBV6-5 to TRBJ1-5, with 9 bases that match TRBD1. Germline lookup yields CDR1 MNHEY and CDR2 SVGAGI. Germline trimming cut 8 bases from V and 5 bases from J; bases unmatched to any gene: 4. The CDR3 covers 13 residues.

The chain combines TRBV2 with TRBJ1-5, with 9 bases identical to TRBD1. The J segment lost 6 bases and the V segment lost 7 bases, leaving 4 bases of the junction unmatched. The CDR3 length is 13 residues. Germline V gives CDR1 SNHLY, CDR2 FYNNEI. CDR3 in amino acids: CASMGQGFQPQHF. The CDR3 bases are TGTGCCAGCATGGGACAGGGTTTTCAGCCCCAGCATTTT.

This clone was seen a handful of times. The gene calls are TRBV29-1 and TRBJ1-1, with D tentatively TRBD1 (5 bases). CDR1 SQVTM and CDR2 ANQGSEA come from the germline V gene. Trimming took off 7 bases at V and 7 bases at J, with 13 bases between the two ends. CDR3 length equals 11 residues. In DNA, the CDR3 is TGCAGCGCTTGGACAAGGAATGAAGCTTTCTTT. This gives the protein CSAWTRNEAFF.

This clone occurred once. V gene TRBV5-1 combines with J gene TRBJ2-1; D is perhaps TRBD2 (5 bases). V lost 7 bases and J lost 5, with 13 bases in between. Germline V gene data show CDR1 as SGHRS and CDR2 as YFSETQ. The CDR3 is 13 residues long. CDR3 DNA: TGCGCCAGCGCCATCCGGGATAACAATGAGCAGTTCTTC. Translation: CASAIRDNNEQFF.

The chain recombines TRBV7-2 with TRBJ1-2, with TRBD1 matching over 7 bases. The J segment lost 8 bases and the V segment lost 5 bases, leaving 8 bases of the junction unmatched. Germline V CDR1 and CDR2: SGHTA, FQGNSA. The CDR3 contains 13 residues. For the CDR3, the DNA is TGTGCCAGCAGCCAAGAGACAGGGAGAGGCTACACCTTC. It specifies CASSQETGRGYTF.

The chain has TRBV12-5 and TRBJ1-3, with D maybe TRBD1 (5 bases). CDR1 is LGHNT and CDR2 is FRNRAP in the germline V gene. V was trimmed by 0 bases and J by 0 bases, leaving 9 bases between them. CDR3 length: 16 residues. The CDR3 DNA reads TGTGCTAGTGGTTTGGTAACAGGCTACTCTGGAAACACCATATATTTT. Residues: CASGLVTGYSGNTIYF.

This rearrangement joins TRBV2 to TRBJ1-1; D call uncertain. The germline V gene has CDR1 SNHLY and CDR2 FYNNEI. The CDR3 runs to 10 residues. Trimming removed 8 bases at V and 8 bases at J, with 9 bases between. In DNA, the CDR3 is TGTGCCAGCTCGTCCGGGGAAGCTTTCTTT. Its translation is CASSSGEAFF. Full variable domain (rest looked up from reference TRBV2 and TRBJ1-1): EPEVTQTPSHQVTQMGQEVILRCVPISNHLYFYWYRQILGQKVEFLVSFYNNEISEKSEIFDDQFSVERPDGSNFTLKIRSTKLEDSAMYFCASSSGEAFFGQGTRLTVV.

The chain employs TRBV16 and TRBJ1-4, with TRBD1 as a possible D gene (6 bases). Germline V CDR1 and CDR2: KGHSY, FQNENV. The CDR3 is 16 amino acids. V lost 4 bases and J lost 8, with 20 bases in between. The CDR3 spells CASSRVMGGRGEKLFF. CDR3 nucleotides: TGTGCCAGCAGCCGAGTTATGGGGGGGCGAGGAGAAAAACTGTTTTTT.

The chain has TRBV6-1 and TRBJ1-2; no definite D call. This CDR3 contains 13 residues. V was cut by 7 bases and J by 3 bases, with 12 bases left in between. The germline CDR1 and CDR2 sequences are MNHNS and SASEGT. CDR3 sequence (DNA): TGTGCCAGCATCCCTTATCTTTACTATGGCTACACCTTC. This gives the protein CASIPYLYYGYTF.

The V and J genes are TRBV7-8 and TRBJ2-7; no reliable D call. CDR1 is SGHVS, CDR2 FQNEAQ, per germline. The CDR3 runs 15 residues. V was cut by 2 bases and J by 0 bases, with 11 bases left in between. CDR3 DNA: TGTGCCAGCAGCTTACATCGGCTAGTCTCCTACGAGCAGTACTTC. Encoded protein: CASSLHRLVSYEQYF.

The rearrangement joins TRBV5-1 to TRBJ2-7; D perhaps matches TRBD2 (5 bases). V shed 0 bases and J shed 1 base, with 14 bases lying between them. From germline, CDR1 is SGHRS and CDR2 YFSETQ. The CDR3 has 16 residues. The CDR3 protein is CASSLGIFGGSYEQYF. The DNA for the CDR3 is TGCGCCAGCAGCTTGGGGATATTCGGCGGGTCCTACGAGCAGTACTTC.

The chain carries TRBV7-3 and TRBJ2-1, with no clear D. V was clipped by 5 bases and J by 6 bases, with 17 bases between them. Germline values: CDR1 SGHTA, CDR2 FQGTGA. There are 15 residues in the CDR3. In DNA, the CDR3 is TGTGCCAGCAGCCCCGCCGGAGTGGTCGGCAATGAGCAGTTCTTC. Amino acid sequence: CASSPAGVVGNEQFF.

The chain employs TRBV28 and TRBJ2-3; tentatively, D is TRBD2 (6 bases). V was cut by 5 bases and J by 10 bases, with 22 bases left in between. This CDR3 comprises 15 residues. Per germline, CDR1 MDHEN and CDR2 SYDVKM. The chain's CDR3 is CASSPTAGLSLAQYF. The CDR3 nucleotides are TGTGCCAGCAGTCCAACCGCGGGACTGTCCCTGGCGCAGTATTTT.

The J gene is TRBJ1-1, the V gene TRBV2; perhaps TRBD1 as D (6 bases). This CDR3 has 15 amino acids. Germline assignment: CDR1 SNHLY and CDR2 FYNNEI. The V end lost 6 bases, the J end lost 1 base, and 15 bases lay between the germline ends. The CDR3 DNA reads TGTGCCAGCAGGTTTGGACAGACCACGAACACTGAAGCTTTCTTT. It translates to CASRFGQTTNTEAFF.

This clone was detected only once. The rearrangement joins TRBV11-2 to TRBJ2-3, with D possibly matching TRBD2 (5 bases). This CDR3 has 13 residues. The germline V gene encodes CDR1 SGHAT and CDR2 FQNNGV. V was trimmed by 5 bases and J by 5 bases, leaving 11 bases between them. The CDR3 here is CASSAQLEDTQYF. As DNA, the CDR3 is TGTGCCAGCAGCGCCCAACTAGAAGATACGCAGTATTTT.

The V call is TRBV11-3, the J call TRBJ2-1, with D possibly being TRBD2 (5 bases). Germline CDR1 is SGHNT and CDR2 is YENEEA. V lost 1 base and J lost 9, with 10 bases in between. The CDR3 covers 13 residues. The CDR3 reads CASSLGGGGEQFF. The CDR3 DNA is TGTGCCAGCAGCTTAGGCGGCGGAGGTGAGCAGTTCTTC.

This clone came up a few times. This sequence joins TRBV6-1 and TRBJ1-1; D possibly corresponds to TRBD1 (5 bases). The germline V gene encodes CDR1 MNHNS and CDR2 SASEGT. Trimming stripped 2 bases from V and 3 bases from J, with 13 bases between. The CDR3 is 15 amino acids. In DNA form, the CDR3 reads TGTGCCAGCAGTGAATACGCGACAGTTCACACTGAAGCTTTCTTT. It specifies CASSEYATVHTEAFF.

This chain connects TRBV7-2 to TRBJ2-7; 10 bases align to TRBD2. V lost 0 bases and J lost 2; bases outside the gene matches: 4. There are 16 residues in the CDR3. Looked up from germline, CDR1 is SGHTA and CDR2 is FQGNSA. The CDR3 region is CASSLAHTSGTYEQYF. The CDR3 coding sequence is TGTGCCAGCAGCTTAGCGCATACTAGCGGGACCTACGAGCAGTACTTC.

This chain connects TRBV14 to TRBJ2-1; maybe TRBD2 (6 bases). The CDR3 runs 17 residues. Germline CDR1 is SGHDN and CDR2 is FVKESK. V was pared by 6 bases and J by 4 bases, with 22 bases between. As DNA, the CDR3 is TGTGCCAGCAGTGTTGAGAGGGGAGGAACATTTTACAATGAGCAGTTCTTC. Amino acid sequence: CASSVERGGTFYNEQFF.

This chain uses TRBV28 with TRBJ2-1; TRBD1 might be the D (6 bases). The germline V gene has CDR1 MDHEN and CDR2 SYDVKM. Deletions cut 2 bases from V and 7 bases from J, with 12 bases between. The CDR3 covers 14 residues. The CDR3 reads CASSLIRGWNEQFF. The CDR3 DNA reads TGTGCCAGCAGTTTAATCAGGGGATGGAATGAGCAGTTCTTC.

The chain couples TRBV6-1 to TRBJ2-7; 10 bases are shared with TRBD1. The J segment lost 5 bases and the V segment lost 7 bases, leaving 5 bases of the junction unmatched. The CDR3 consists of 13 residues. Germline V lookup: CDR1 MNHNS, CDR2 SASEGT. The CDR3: CASIWGQGNEQYF. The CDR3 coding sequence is TGTGCCAGCATCTGGGGACAGGGGAACGAGCAGTACTTC.